This entry features one TCR beta chain sequence. Antigen: not known. Germline lookup yields CDR1 SGHDT and CDR2 YYEEEE. V dropped 3 bases and J dropped 5; count of bases not matched to a gene: 8. This CDR3 region has 18 residues. These data belong to a study of shared clonotypes between healthy human individuals. Whole-study context: The study drew on a couple of women and three men aged 18 to 49 as donors. The plates for each donor numbered three CD4 naive, three CD4 memory, two CD8 naive and one CD8 memory.

Findings and limits, study-wide: When compared with the clonotypes that were shared by all four sorted-subset donors, the non-shared clonotypes turned out to have lower generation probabilities.

Data came from immunoSEQ multiplex PCR; TCRdb stores just in-frame clones and leaves some out. The sample yields under 2,000,000 clones, 85% to 95% seen once. Naive CD8 cells, CD45RO-negative and positively selected for CCR7, excluded terminally differentiated effector memory CD45RA+ cells. The TCR sequence derives from a man aged 18 to 29 in good health. The sequenced sample was naive CD8+ T cells sorted from blood. This rearrangement joins TRBV5-6 to TRBJ2-2, with TRBD2 matching 15 bases. The CDR3 here is CASSSGTSGRSGTGELFF. The CDR3 DNA sequence: TGTGCCAGCAGCTCCGGGACTAGCGGGAGGTCGGGAACCGGGGAGCTGTTTTTT. Drawing the rest from reference TRBV5-6 and TRBJ2-2, the complete variable domain is DAGVTQSPTHLIKTRGQQVTLRCSPKSGHDTVSWYQQALGQGPQFIFQYYEEEERQRGNFPDRFSGHQFPNYSSELNVNALLLGDSALYLCASSSGTSGRSGTGELFFGEGSRLTVL.